This T cell receptor beta chain was documented in a study of identical twins. TCRdb redid the calling of the 5' RACE reads with MiXCR, one entry per CDR3 protein. The sample includes about 240,000 distinct CDR3 sequences, about 10% of them seen just once. The CDR3 runs 14 residues. Germline-derived CDR1 and CDR2 are SGHDT and YYEEEE. The V and J ends lost 1 base and 10 bases respectively, with 12 bases between them. This clonotype showed up just a few times. Healthy Caucasian individuals made up all the donors. This TCR came from a man aged 50-59 years in good health. Sequenced sample: memory T cells sorted from blood. This chain uses TRBV5-6 with TRBJ1-6; perhaps TRBD1 as D (6 bases). CDR3 sequence reads: CASSLKHRDSPLHF. The DNA for the CDR3 is TGTGCCAGCAGCTTGAAACACAGGGACTCACCCCTCCACTTT. Combining the CDR3 with reference TRBV5-6 and TRBJ1-6 gives the whole variable domain DAGVTQSPTHLIKTRGQQVTLRCSPKSGHDTVSWYQQALGQGPQFIFQYYEEEERQRGNFPDRFSGHQFPNYSSELNVNALLLGDSALYLCASSLKHRDSPLHFGNGTRLTVT.